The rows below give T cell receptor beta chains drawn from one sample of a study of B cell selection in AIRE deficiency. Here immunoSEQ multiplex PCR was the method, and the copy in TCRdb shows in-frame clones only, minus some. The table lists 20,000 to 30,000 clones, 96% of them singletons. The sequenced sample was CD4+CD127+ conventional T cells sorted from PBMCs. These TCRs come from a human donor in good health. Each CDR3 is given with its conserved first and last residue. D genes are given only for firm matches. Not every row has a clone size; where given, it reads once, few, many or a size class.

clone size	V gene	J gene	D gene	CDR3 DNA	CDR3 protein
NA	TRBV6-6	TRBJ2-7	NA	TGTGCCAGCAGTTACCCTGGTAAGGGATACGAGCAGTACTTC	CASSYPGKGYEQYF
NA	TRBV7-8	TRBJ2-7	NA	TGTGCCAGCAGCTTAAGCGCAGGAGCGAAGTACGAGCAGTACTTC	CASSLSAGAKYEQYF
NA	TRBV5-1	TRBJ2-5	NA	TGCGCCAGCAGCTTGGCCGGGTGGGGGGCCCTCCAAGAGACCCAGTACTTC	CASSLAGWGALQETQYF
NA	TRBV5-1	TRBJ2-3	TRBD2	TGCGCCAGCAGCTTGTCGGGGGGGCTGGCGGATACGCAGTATTTT	CASSLSGGLADTQYF
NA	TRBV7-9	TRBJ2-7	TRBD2	TGTGCCAGCAGCTTAGAGCGGGGCCCCTACGAGCAGTACTTC	CASSLERGPYEQYF
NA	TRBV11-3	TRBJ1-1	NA	TGTGCCAGCAGCCGAACAATCTCGGGCACTGAAGCTTTCTTT	CASSRTISGTEAFF
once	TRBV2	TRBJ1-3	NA	TGTGCCAGCAGTGAGGAGGGGGGCTTCAGTGGAAACACCATATATTTT	CASSEEGGFSGNTIYF
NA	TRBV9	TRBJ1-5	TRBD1	TGTGCCAGCAGCGTATCAGGGGGGGATCAGCCCCAGCATTTT	CASSVSGGDQPQHF
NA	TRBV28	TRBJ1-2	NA	TGTGCCAGCAGAATCCTGTCGGTGGGCGACTATGGCTACACCTTC	CASRILSVGDYGYTF
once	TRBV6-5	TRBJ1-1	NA	TGTGCCAGCAGTCCTATTAGAATTATGAACACTGAAGCTTTCTTT	CASSPIRIMNTEAFF
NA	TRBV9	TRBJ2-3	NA	TGTGCCAGCAGCCCCGCGAGGGCCACAGATACGCAGTATTTT	CASSPARATDTQYF
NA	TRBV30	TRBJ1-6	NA	TGTGCCTGGAGTGGGACAGTGGGTTCACCCCTCCACTTT	CAWSGTVGSPLHF
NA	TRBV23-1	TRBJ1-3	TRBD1	TGCGCCAGCACCGACAGGGTCTCTGGAAACACCATATATTTT	CASTDRVSGNTIYF
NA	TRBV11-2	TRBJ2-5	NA	TGTGCCAGCAGCCTATCCCTCGCCACAGGGAAAGAGACCCAGTACTTC	CASSLSLATGKETQYF
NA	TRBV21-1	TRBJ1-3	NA	TGTGCCAGCAGCACGACAGGGGGAAAAGGAAACACCATATATTTT	CASSTTGGKGNTIYF
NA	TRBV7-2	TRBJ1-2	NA	TGTGCCAGCAGCTACAATCAAGGGGACTATGGCTACACCTTC	CASSYNQGDYGYTF
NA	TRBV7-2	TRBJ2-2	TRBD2	TGTGCCAGCAGCTTTTCCGGGACTAGCGGGGGCCCCAACACCGGGGAGCTGTTTTTT	CASSFSGTSGGPNTGELFF
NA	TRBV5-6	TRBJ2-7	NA	TGTGCCAGCAGGCGGCTCCGGTACTCCTACGAGCAGTACTTC	CASRRLRYSYEQYF
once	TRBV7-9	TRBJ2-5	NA	TGTGCCAGCAGCTTAGGTCTGGACAACCAAGAGACCCAGTACTTC	CASSLGLDNQETQYF
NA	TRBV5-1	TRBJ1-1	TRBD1	TGCGCCAGCAGCTTGGCCGGGGACAGGCTAACTGAAGCTTTCTTT	CASSLAGDRLTEAFF
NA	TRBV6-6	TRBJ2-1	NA	TGTGCCAGCAGTTACTCCTCCAGGTATTCTAATGAGCAGTTCTTC	CASSYSSRYSNEQFF
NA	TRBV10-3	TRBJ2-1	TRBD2	TGTGCCATCAGTGAGGTGCGGGGGGTCTACAATGAGCAGTTCTTC	CAISEVRGVYNEQFF
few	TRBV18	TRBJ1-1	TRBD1	TGTGCCAGCTCACCAGGGACAGGGCTAGTAACTGAAGCTTTCTTT	CASSPGTGLVTEAFF
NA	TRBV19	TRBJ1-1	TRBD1	TGTGCCACCATCGAAAGGACAGGGGGCACTGAAGCTTTCTTT	CATIERTGGTEAFF
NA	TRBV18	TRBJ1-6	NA	TGTGCCAGCTCACCGGAGGATTCACCCCTCCACTTT	CASSPEDSPLHF
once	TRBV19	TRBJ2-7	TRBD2	TGTGCCAGTAGGACTAGCGGGGGATCCCCCTACGAGCAGTACTTC	CASRTSGGSPYEQYF
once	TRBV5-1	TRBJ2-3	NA	TGCGCCAGCAGCTTGGACACAGATACGCAGTATTTT	CASSLDTDTQYF
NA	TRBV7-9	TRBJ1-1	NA	TGTGCCAGCAGCTTAGAGAGGCAGAAAGCTTTCTTT	CASSLERQKAFF
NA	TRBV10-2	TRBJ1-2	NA	TGCGCCAGCAGTCTGAGACAGCCTGGGGGCTACACCTTC	CASSLRQPGGYTF
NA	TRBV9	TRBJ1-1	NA	TGTGCCAGCAGCGTAACGGGAATGGGAACTGAAGCTTTCTTT	CASSVTGMGTEAFF
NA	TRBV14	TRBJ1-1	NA	TGTGCCAGCAGCCAATTCGCCAGGGTTGCTGAAGCTTTCTTT	CASSQFARVAEAFF
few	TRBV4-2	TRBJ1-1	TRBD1	TGTGCCAGCAGCCACCAGGACAGGGCTGGAGCTTTCTTT	CASSHQDRAGAFF
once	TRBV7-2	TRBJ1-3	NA	TGTGCCAGCAGCTTAGCGGCAGGATCTGGAAACACCATATATTTT	CASSLAAGSGNTIYF
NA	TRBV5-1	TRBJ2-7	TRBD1	TGCGCCAGCAGCTTGGCGGGACAGGTCAGCGACGAGCAGTACTTC	CASSLAGQVSDEQYF
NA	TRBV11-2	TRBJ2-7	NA	TGTGCCAGCAGTCTGGACAGATACTCCTACGAGCAGTACTTC	CASSLDRYSYEQYF
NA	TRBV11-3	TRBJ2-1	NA	TGTGCCAGCAGCTTAGATTCTGGCAGGGTATACAATGAGCAGTTCTTC	CASSLDSGRVYNEQFF
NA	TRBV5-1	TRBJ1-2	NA	TGCGCCAGCAGCTTAAATCCTAACTATGGCTACACCTTC	CASSLNPNYGYTF
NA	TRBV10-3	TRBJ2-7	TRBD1	TGTGCCATCAGTGGGGGACAGGTCACCTCCTACGAGCAGTACTTC	CAISGGQVTSYEQYF
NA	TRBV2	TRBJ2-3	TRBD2	TGTGCCAGCAGGGCCAGCGGGGGGCGGGGAGATACGCAGTATTTT	CASRASGGRGDTQYF
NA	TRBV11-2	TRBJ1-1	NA	TGTGCCAGCAGCTTAACAGGGTTGCGGAACACTGAAGCTTTCTTT	CASSLTGLRNTEAFF
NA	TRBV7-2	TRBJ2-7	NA	TGTGCCAGCAGCTGGGGTCTCGCCACCTACGAGCAGTACTTC	CASSWGLATYEQYF
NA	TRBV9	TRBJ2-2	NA	TGTGCCAGCAGCGTAGATCCTTTGAACACCGGGGAGCTGTTTTTT	CASSVDPLNTGELFF
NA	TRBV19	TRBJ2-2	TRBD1	TGTGCCAGTAGTCCTCGGACAGGGAGAAACACCGGGGAGCTGTTTTTT	CASSPRTGRNTGELFF
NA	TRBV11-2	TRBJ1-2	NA	TGTGCCAGCAGCTTAGGGGCAGGGGCCGCAAAGGGGTCTGGCTACACCTTC	CASSLGAGAAKGSGYTF
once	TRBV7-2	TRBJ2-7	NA	TGTGCCAGCAGCCTACAGGGAGGAAACGAGCAGTACTTC	CASSLQGGNEQYF
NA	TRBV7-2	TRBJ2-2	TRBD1	TGTGCCAGCAGCTTAGGACAGGGGCTGGTAGGCACCGGGGAGCTGTTTTTT	CASSLGQGLVGTGELFF
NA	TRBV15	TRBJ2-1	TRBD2	TGTGCCACCAGCAGAGCTGGCGGGGGTTACAATGAGCAGTTCTTC	CATSRAGGGYNEQFF
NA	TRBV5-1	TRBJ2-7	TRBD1	TGCGCCAGCAGGGAACCAGGGGGCGGTGGAGGCGAGCAGTACTTC	CASREPGGGGGEQYF
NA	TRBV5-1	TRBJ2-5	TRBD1	TGCGCCAGCAGCTTGGAAACCGGGACAGCCCAAGAGACCCAGTACTTC	CASSLETGTAQETQYF
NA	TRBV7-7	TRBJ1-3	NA	TGTGCCAGCAGCCCGCGGGGAGGAAACACCATATATTTT	CASSPRGGNTIYF
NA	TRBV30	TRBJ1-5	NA	TGTGCCTGGAGTGAGGACGGTAATCAGCCCCAGCATTTT	CAWSEDGNQPQHF